This record covers a single TCR beta chain. Repertoires were generated with immunoSEQ multiplex PCR, while TCRdb's copy carries only in-frame clones and drops some. The sample holds about 70,000 clones, 91% seen once. The data derive from a study of T cell changes during pregnancy in multiple sclerosis. The germline V gene encodes CDR1 SGHTA and CDR2 FQGNSA. CDR3 length: 19 amino acids. Losses at the gene ends were 2 bases for V and 0 bases for J; bases not matched to a gene: 12. Source: peripheral blood, taken in the first trimester of pregnancy. The rearrangement joins TRBV7-2 to TRBJ2-3, with 9 bases identical to TRBD2. The sequence was obtained from a female donor with multiple sclerosis, enrolled in a pregnancy study. The chain's CDR3 is CASSLRWSSGRQSTDTQYF. The DNA of the CDR3 is TGTGCCAGCAGCTTAAGGTGGAGTAGCGGGAGACAGAGCACAGATACGCAGTATTTT.